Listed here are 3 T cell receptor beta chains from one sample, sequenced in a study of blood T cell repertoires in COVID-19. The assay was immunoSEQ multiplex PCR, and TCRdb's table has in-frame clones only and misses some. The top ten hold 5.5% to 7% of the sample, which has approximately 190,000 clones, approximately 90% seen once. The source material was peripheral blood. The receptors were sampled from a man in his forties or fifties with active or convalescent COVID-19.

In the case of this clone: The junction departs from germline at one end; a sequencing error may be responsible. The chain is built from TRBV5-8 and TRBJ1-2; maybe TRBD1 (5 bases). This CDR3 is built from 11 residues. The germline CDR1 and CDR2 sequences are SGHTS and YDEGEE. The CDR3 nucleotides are TGTGCCAGCAACTTGGAGGGGGGCTACACCTTC. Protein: CASNLEGGYTF.

The CDR3 loop is CASSVGGLGGYGANVLTF. CDR3 in DNA: TGTGCCAGCAGCGTAGGCGGCCTCGGGGGTTACGGGGCCAACGTCCTGACTTTC. The chain joins TRBV9 to TRBJ2-6; the D gene is possibly TRBD2 (6 bases). The CDR3 length is 18 residues. V lost 0 bases and J 4 bases, leaving 17 bases between the germline ends. CDR1 is SGDLS and CDR2 is YYNGEE in the germline V gene. Using reference TRBV9 and TRBJ2-6 for the parts outside the CDR3, the full variable domain is DSGVTQTPKHLITATGQRVTLRCSPRSGDLSVYWYQQSLDQGLQFLIQYYNGEERAKGNILERFSAQQFPDLHSELNLSSLELGDSALYFCASSVGGLGGYGANVLTFGAGSRLTVL.

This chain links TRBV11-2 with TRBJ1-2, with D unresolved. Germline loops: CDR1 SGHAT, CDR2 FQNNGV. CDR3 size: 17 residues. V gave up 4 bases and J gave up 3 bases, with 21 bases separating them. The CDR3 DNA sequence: TGTGCCAGCAGCTCCCAGTCGGGGATACCTAAATACTATGGCTACACCTTC. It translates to CASSSQSGIPKYYGYTF.